A selection of T cell receptor beta chains follows, all from one sample in a study of shared clonotypes between healthy human individuals. Sequencing used immunoSEQ multiplex PCR; TCRdb keeps in-frame clones, though not all of them. The sample records under 2.5 million clones, roughly 92% being singletons. The sample consisted of naive CD4+ T cells from PBMCs. The receptors were gathered from a young man in good health. Some clones in this sample may be carry-over from other donors' samples. Each CDR3 is given with its conserved first and last residue. The order of the fields is CDR3 protein, CDR3 DNA, D gene, clone size, J gene, V gene. D genes are given only for firm matches. Clone size is given for some rows only: seen once, a few or many times, or a class if the clone is expanded.

CASSINRDPYNEQFF | TGCGCCAGCAGCATTAACAGGGACCCCTACAATGAGCAGTTCTTC | - | - | TRBJ2-1 | TRBV5-1
CASGLWGESTDTQYF | TGTGCCAGCGGCCTATGGGGGGAAAGCACAGATACGCAGTATTTT | - | - | TRBJ2-3 | TRBV7-9
CASSLTGEQYF | TGTGCCAGCAGTTTAACTGGGGAGCAGTACTTC | - | - | TRBJ2-7 | TRBV28
CASSLPPSMGLSQQPQETQYF | TGTGCCAGCAGCCTCCCTCCCAGCATGGGACTATCCCAACAACCGCAAGAGACCCAGTACTTC | TRBD2 | - | TRBJ2-5 | TRBV13
CASSRQPGQGAGEQYF | TGTGCCAGCAGTCGTCAACCGGGACAGGGGGCAGGGGAGCAGTACTTC | TRBD1 | - | TRBJ2-7 | TRBV6-6
CASSARTTSYEQYF | TGTGCCAGCAGCGCCCGGACTACCAGCTACGAGCAGTACTTC | - | - | TRBJ2-7 | TRBV9
CASSEGRGGRWETQYF | TGTGCCAGCAGTGAAGGTCGGGGGGGCCGCTGGGAGACCCAGTACTTC | TRBD2 | once | TRBJ2-5 | TRBV6-1
CASSSPGEGAVVRETQYF | TGTGCCAGCAGCTCCCCTGGGGAGGGGGCGGTGGTTCGGGAGACCCAGTACTTC | - | - | TRBJ2-5 | TRBV7-2
CASSARVGLADNEQFF | TGTGCCAGCAGCGCCCGGGTCGGACTAGCGGACAATGAGCAGTTCTTC | TRBD2 | - | TRBJ2-1 | TRBV6-4
CASSEVSGNTIYF | TGCGCCAGCAGCGAGGTCTCTGGAAACACCATATATTTT | - | - | TRBJ1-3 | TRBV5-1
CASRRGGRDTQYF | TGTGCCAGCAGGCGCGGAGGGAGAGATACGCAGTATTTT | - | - | TRBJ2-3 | TRBV6-5
CASSRFGGRRTEAFF | TGTGCCAGCAGTCGTTTTGGGGGGCGCCGCACTGAAGCTTTCTTT | - | - | TRBJ1-1 | TRBV28
CASTTSAAYNEQFF | TGTGCCAGCACGACTAGCGCGGCCTACAATGAGCAGTTCTTC | TRBD2 | - | TRBJ2-1 | TRBV18
CASRADRGNTGELFF | TGTGCCAGTAGGGCGGACAGGGGCAACACCGGGGAGCTGTTTTTT | TRBD1 | - | TRBJ2-2 | TRBV19
CASRERQLASEQYF | TGTGCCAGCAGGGAAAGGCAGTTGGCGAGCGAGCAGTACTTC | - | - | TRBJ2-7 | TRBV2
CASSPPRGSSSGANVLTF | TGTGCCAGCAGTCCCCCTCGCGGGAGCAGCTCTGGGGCCAACGTCCTGACTTTC | TRBD2 | - | TRBJ2-6 | TRBV27
CASSLEAAPNQPQHF | TGCGCCAGCAGCTTGGAGGCAGCTCCCAATCAGCCCCAGCATTTT | - | - | TRBJ1-5 | TRBV5-1
CASSFVGREGDGYTF | TGTGCCAGCAGTTTTGTCGGCAGGGAAGGGGATGGCTACACCTTC | - | - | TRBJ1-2 | TRBV6-5
CASSDSWSRGETQYF | TGCGCCAGCAGTGACTCTTGGTCAAGGGGGGAGACCCAGTACTTC | - | - | TRBJ2-5 | TRBV10-2
CASSSHPGTEAFF | TGTGCCAGCAGCTCTCACCCAGGCACTGAAGCTTTCTTT | - | - | TRBJ1-1 | TRBV7-9
CASSFNPSMNTEAFF | TGTGCCAGCAGCTTTAATCCCAGCATGAACACTGAAGCTTTCTTT | - | - | TRBJ1-1 | TRBV5-6
CASNARGARRTGELFF | TGTGCCAGCAATGCGCGGGGGGCGCGACGCACCGGGGAGCTGTTTTTT | TRBD2 | - | TRBJ2-2 | TRBV2
CATSISDRGLSPQHF | TGTGCCACCAGCATTTCGGACAGGGGACTTTCGCCCCAGCATTTT | TRBD1 | - | TRBJ1-5 | TRBV15
CSGGEGGGYGEKLFF | TGCAGCGGTGGGGAAGGAGGGGGTTACGGTGAAAAACTGTTTTTT | - | - | TRBJ1-4 | TRBV29-1
CASSFLSTEAFF | TGTGCCAGCAGCTTTTTAAGCACTGAAGCTTTCTTT | - | - | TRBJ1-1 | TRBV7-9
CASSFGLADISYEQYF | TGCGCCAGCAGCTTTGGACTAGCCGACATCTCCTACGAGCAGTACTTC | TRBD2 | - | TRBJ2-7 | TRBV5-1
CSVEVGQGYGYTF | TGCAGCGTTGAAGTGGGACAGGGCTATGGCTACACCTTC | TRBD1 | - | TRBJ1-2 | TRBV29-1
CASSQDQGALGKNIQYF | TGCGCCAGCAGCCAAGATCAAGGGGCCCTGGGCAAAAACATTCAGTACTTC | - | - | TRBJ2-4 | TRBV4-1
CASFRDRGFPIYEQYF | TGTGCCAGCTTCCGGGACAGGGGTTTTCCCATCTACGAGCAGTACTTC | - | - | TRBJ2-7 | TRBV21-1
CASSSIPNEGYTF | TGTGCCAGCAGTTCCATTCCCAATGAGGGCTACACCTTC | - | - | TRBJ1-2 | TRBV6-6
CASRMTGGEQYF | TGTGCCAGCAGAATGACAGGGGGGGAGCAGTACTTC | TRBD1 | - | TRBJ2-7 | TRBV6-1
CASRGAGQGFYGYTF | TGTGCCAGTCGAGGGGCGGGACAGGGGTTCTATGGCTACACCTTC | TRBD1 | - | TRBJ1-2 | TRBV27
CASSYHYVGSTYEQYF | TGTGCCAGCAGTTACCATTATGTGGGATCTACCTACGAGCAGTACTTC | - | - | TRBJ2-7 | TRBV28
CATHWDRRKTQYF | TGTGCCACCCACTGGGACAGAAGAAAGACCCAGTACTTC | TRBD1 | - | TRBJ2-5 | TRBV28
CASSPQGANTGELFF | TGTGCCAGCAGCCCGCAGGGTGCGAACACCGGGGAGCTGTTTTTT | - | - | TRBJ2-2 | TRBV11-2
CASSFLAGAYSNEQFF | TGCGCCAGCAGCTTCTTAGCGGGAGCGTACTCCAATGAGCAGTTCTTC | TRBD2 | once | TRBJ2-1 | TRBV5-1
CASSLGRRLGGVTEAFF | TGTGCCAGCAGCTTGGGACGCCGTCTGGGAGGAGTCACTGAAGCTTTCTTT | - | - | TRBJ1-1 | TRBV5-6
CASSQEIAGGGETQYF | TGCGCCAGCAGCCAAGAGATAGCGGGAGGTGGAGAGACCCAGTACTTC | TRBD2 | - | TRBJ2-5 | TRBV4-1
CASSIDGGSTEAFF | TGTGCCAGTAGTATAGATGGCGGGAGCACTGAAGCTTTCTTT | - | - | TRBJ1-1 | TRBV19
CASSLSAGIYDYTF | TGTGCCAGCAGTTTATCCGCGGGCATCTATGACTACACCTTC | - | - | TRBJ1-2 | TRBV28
CAWSGSRSSYNEQFF | TGTGCCTGGAGTGGATCAAGGAGCTCCTACAATGAGCAGTTCTTC | - | - | TRBJ2-1 | TRBV30